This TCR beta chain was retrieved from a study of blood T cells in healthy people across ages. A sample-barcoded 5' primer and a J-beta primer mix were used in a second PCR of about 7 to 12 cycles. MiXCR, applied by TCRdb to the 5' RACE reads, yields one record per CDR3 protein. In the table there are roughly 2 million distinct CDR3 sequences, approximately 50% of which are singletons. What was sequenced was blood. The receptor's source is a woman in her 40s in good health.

The CDR3 bases are TGTGCCAGCATCAGACAGGGGACGGCTTCACCCCTCCACTTT. Translation gives CASIRQGTASPLHF. This rearrangement joins TRBV6-2 or TRBV6-3 to TRBJ1-6; 8 bases align to TRBD1. Looked up from germline, CDR1 is MNHEY and CDR2 is SVGEGT. The ends lost 7 bases at V and 9 bases at J; junction bases unmatched: 8. There are 14 residues in the CDR3.